Presented here are 27 T cell receptor beta chains from one specimen sequenced in a study of cytomegalovirus exposure and HLA in healthy donors. The PCR made use of 60 Vbeta and 13 Jbeta primers. TCRdb's copy holds only in-frame clones and misses some; the assay was immunoSEQ multiplex PCR. This table has under 300,000 clones, over 70% appearing once. The sample consisted of PBMCs. The receptors were sampled from a woman aged 55-69 years in good health and CMV-seropositive.

The genes are TRBV19 and TRBJ1-2; 8 nucleotides line up with TRBD1. CDR1 and CDR2 from the germline V gene are LNHDA and SQIVND (reference sequence). The CDR3 spans 14 residues. V lost 5 bases to trimming and J lost 3 bases; unmatched junction nucleotides: 5. The CDR3 spells CASSPQGQDYGYTF. CDR3 coding DNA: TGTGCCAGTAGTCCGCAGGGACAGGACTATGGCTACACCTTC.

This clone has only a few counts. V usage is TRBV7-8 and J usage is TRBJ1-3; TRBD1 aligns across 7 bases. The CDR3 has 15 amino acids. The V gene's germline CDR1 is SGHVS and CDR2 FQNEAQ. Germline trimming cut 5 bases from V and 6 bases from J; bases unmatched to any gene: 10. DNA for the CDR3: TGTGCCAGCAGCGTCGGACAGGACCGCGCAAACACCATATATTTT. Translation gives CASSVGQDRANTIYF.

The V and J genes are TRBV7-9 and TRBJ1-5; perhaps TRBD1 as D (6 bases). The V gene's germline CDR1 is SEHNR and CDR2 FQNEAQ (reference sequence). The CDR3 spans 15 residues. Trimming cost V 4 bases and J 6 bases, with 16 bases left between them. Here the CDR3 DNA reads TGTGCCAGCAGCTCCACCAGACAGGCTCCTCAGCCCCAGCATTTT. This sequence encodes CASSSTRQAPQPQHF.

V and J are TRBV7-3 and TRBJ2-2, with 7 bases that match TRBD2. The CDR3 runs 16 residues. Germline V gene sequence: CDR1 SGHTA, CDR2 FQGTGA. V shed 3 bases, J shed 0 bases, and the junction held 4 bases outside the gene matches. The CDR3 coding sequence is TGTGCCAGCAGCTTCCGAGGGAGGGCGAACACCGGGGAGCTGTTTTTT. As protein: CASSFRGRANTGELFF.

The J gene is TRBJ2-5, the V gene TRBV9, with TRBD2 matching over 11 bases. In germline, CDR1 is SGDLS, CDR2 YYNGEE. The length of the CDR3 is 17 residues. With 4 bases clipped from V and 4 bases from J, the junction kept 12 bases outside the gene matches. The CDR3: CASSRELAGVFPETQYF. The DNA of the CDR3 is TGTGCCAGCAGCCGTGAACTAGCGGGAGTCTTCCCAGAGACCCAGTACTTC.

The genes are TRBV5-1 and TRBJ2-4, with TRBD1 identical over 8 bases. Trimming took 1 base from V and 5 from J; bases not matched to a gene: 5. The germline V gene has CDR1 SGHRS and CDR2 YFSETQ. This CDR3 contains 15 residues. The CDR3 region is CASSLIPGQENIQYF. The CDR3 DNA reads as TGCGCCAGCAGCTTGATTCCGGGACAGGAAAACATTCAGTACTTC.

This clone was detected only a few times. V usage is TRBV7-2 and J usage is TRBJ1-2, with D possibly being TRBD1 (5 bases). V lost 3 bases, J lost 2 bases, and 16 bases lay in between. CDR1 is SGHTA, CDR2 FQGNSA, per germline. The CDR3 runs 16 residues. The DNA for the CDR3 is TGTGCCAGCAGCTTTACCCAGGGTTTGCCCAACTATGGCTACACCTTC. It specifies CASSFTQGLPNYGYTF.

The genes are TRBV27 and TRBJ2-2, with 15 nucleotides matching TRBD2. Germline CDR1 reads MNHEY; CDR2 reads SMNVEV (reference sequence). This CDR3 has 19 residues. The junction had 8 bases not matched to a gene; V was cut back by 0 bases and J by 6 bases. CDR3 DNA: TGTGCCAGCAGTTTATCCACCCCTGGACTAGCGGGAGGGCCCGGGGAGCTGTTTTTT. It encodes CASSLSTPGLAGGPGELFF.

As for this clone: Germline and junction disagree at one end, which may indicate a read error. The chain combines TRBV7-9 with TRBJ2-7; 10 nucleotides agree with TRBD2. This CDR3 is 18 amino acids long. Germline loops: CDR1 SEHNR, CDR2 FQNEAQ (reference sequence). CDR3 nucleotide sequence: TGTTCCAGCAGCTTTCCACCGACTAGCGGGTTTGCCACCTACGAGCAGTACTTC. Its protein is CSSSFPPTSGFATYEQYF.

The rearrangement joins TRBV28 to TRBJ2-5; the match to TRBD1 covers 7 bases. The junction had 10 bases not matched to a gene; V was cut back by 3 bases and J by 6 bases. Per the germline V gene, CDR1 is MDHEN and CDR2 is SYDVKM. This CDR3 spans 15 amino acids. The CDR3 region has the DNA TGTGCCAGCAGTTTTCCCGGGACAGAAAGAAAGACCCAGTACTTC. It specifies CASSFPGTERKTQYF.

This chain links TRBV15 with TRBJ2-5; TRBD2 agrees at 9 bases. V lost 4 bases to trimming and J lost 1 base; unmatched junction nucleotides: 10. This CDR3 spans 17 amino acids. CDR1 LNHNV and CDR2 YYDKDF come from the germline V gene (reference sequence). CDR3 protein: CATSKGILAGPQETQYF. CDR3 DNA: TGTGCCACCAGCAAGGGAATTCTAGCGGGGCCCCAAGAGACCCAGTACTTC. The whole variable domain, remainder taken from reference TRBV15 and TRBJ2-5, is DAMVIQNPRYQVTQFGKPVTLSCSQTLNHNVMYWYQQKSSQAPKLLFHYYDKDFNNEADTPDNFQSRRPNTSFCFLDIRSPGLGDTAMYLCATSKGILAGPQETQYFGPGTRLLVL.

This clone was observed a handful of times. The gene calls are TRBV19 and TRBJ2-7, with a tentative D call TRBD2 (5 bases). CDR1 and CDR2 from the germline V gene are LNHDA and SQIVND (reference sequence). The CDR3 extends over 13 amino acids. V lost 5 bases and J lost 1, with 9 bases in between. CDR3 protein: CASSRGRSYEQYF. The CDR3 DNA is TGTGCCAGTAGTCGGGGAAGGTCCTACGAGCAGTACTTC.

This clone was seen more than once but under ten times. CDR3 protein: CASRRQGSQPQHF. CDR3 DNA sequence: TGTGCCAGCAGACGACAGGGAAGCCAGCCCCAGCATTTT. This chain uses TRBV28 with TRBJ1-5; TRBD1 matches 7 bases. CDR1 MDHEN and CDR2 SYDVKM come from the germline V gene. The J segment lost 7 bases and the V segment lost 6 bases, leaving 6 bases of the junction unmatched. This CDR3 is built from 13 residues.

This chain joins TRBV7-6 and TRBJ1-6, with 7 nucleotides matching TRBD1. The CDR3 loop spans 19 amino acids. Germline CDR1 SGHVS, CDR2 FNYEAQ. V was clipped by 5 bases and J by 0 bases; unmatched bases: 13. CDR3 coding DNA: TGTGCCAGCAGCGCCCCCGGGACAGTAACCAACTCCTATAATTCACCCCTCCACTTT. As protein: CASSAPGTVTNSYNSPLHF. Supplemented by reference TRBV7-6 and TRBJ1-6, the full variable domain reads GAGVSQSPRYKVTKRGQDVALRCDPISGHVSLYWYRQALGQGPEFLTYFNYEAQQDKSGLPNDRFSAERPEGSISTLTIQRTEQRDSAMYRCASSAPGTVTNSYNSPLHFGNGTRLTVT.

The J gene is TRBJ2-7, the V gene TRBV6-6, with D possibly TRBD2 on 5 matching bases. Germline V gives CDR1 MNHNY, CDR2 SVGAGI (reference sequence). The V gene lost 6 bases and the J gene lost 4 bases, with 19 bases spanning the gap. The length of the CDR3 is 15 residues. The CDR3 region is CASSDSASSYYEQYF. The CDR3 DNA reads as TGTGCCAGCAGCGATTCGGCTAGCAGCTATTACGAGCAGTACTTC.

CDR3 residues: CASSFSFDGYTF. CDR3 DNA: TGTGCCAGCAGTTTCAGTTTCGATGGCTACACCTTC. The chain recombines TRBV6-1 with TRBJ1-2, with no clear D. V lost 5 bases and J lost 6, with 10 bases in between. Looked up from germline, CDR1 is MNHNS and CDR2 is SASEGT. The length of the CDR3 is 12 residues.

The chain has TRBV10-3 and TRBJ1-2; D is uncertain. V was clipped by 4 bases and J by 1 base, with 10 bases between them. Germline loops: CDR1 ENHRY, CDR2 SYGVKD. The CDR3 has 14 residues. The CDR3 protein is CAISAVGSNYGYTF. The CDR3 nucleotides are TGTGCCATCAGTGCCGTTGGGAGTAACTATGGCTACACCTTC.

This chain connects TRBV5-1 to TRBJ1-6; 7 positions match TRBD1. Germline V gene data show CDR1 as SGHRS and CDR2 as YFSETQ. V shed 0 bases and J 7 bases; nucleotides not matched to a gene: 10. The CDR3 loop spans 17 amino acids. As DNA, the CDR3 is TGCGCCAGCAGCTTGGGGACAGGTGTTGGTTCGAATTCACCCCTCCACTTT. It yields the protein CASSLGTGVGSNSPLHF.

This clone has a handful of counts. V and J are TRBV6-1 and TRBJ2-7; 11 bases line up with TRBD2. The germline CDR1 and CDR2 sequences are MNHNS and SASEGT. The junction had 5 bases not matched to a gene; V was cut back by 4 bases and J by 6 bases. The length of the CDR3 is 14 residues. DNA for the CDR3: TGTGCCAGCAGTGCTAGCGGGAGGCAGAGCGAGCAGTACTTC. Its protein product is CASSASGRQSEQYF.

The chain has TRBV19 and TRBJ2-1, with 14 bases that match TRBD2. CDR3 length equals 15 residues. The germline V gene encodes CDR1 LNHDA and CDR2 SQIVND (reference sequence). V shed 6 bases and J 7 bases; nucleotides not matched to a gene: 5. The chain's CDR3 is CASRRTSGRTNEQFF. CDR3 bases: TGTGCCAGTAGAAGGACTAGCGGGAGGACGAATGAGCAGTTCTTC.

The rearrangement joins TRBV5-1 to TRBJ1-1; 9 bases line up with TRBD1. The CDR3 loop spans 14 amino acids. Looked up from germline, CDR1 is SGHRS and CDR2 is YFSETQ. Trimming removed 4 bases from V and 4 bases from J; junction bases left unmatched: 5. The CDR3: CASSLWGQGTEAFF. CDR3 coding DNA: TGCGCCAGCAGCCTGTGGGGACAGGGCACTGAAGCTTTCTTT.

The rearrangement joins TRBV7-9 to TRBJ2-2; tentatively, D is TRBD1 (5 bases). Germline V lookup: CDR1 SEHNR, CDR2 FQNEAQ (reference sequence). V was shortened by 6 bases and J by 4 bases, with 18 bases between the two germline ends. This CDR3 contains 16 residues. DNA for the CDR3: TGTGCCAGCAGTCTGCAGACAGCCCTTTCCACCGGGGAGCTGTTTTTT. It translates to CASSLQTALSTGELFF. The variable domain in full, completed from reference TRBV7-9 and TRBJ2-2, reads DTGVSQNPRHKITKRGQNVTFRCDPISEHNRLYWYRQTLGQGPEFLTYFQNEAQLEKSRLLSDRFSAERPKGSFSTLEIQRTEQGDSAMYLCASSLQTALSTGELFFGEGSRLTVL.

The rearrangement uses TRBV27 and TRBJ1-2; 10 nucleotides agree with TRBD1. The CDR3 spans 15 residues. Germline CDR1 reads MNHEY; CDR2 reads SMNVEV (reference sequence). V lost 4 bases, J lost 6 bases, and 8 bases stayed unmatched. CDR3 sequence (DNA): TGTGCCAGCAGTTCAAGGACCGGGACAGGGGATGGCTACACCTTC. It encodes CASSSRTGTGDGYTF.

The rearrangement uses TRBV10-2 and TRBJ2-1, with TRBD1 matching 7 bases. Germline V lookup: CDR1 WSHSY, CDR2 SAAADI. This CDR3 spans 12 amino acids. The J segment lost 5 bases and the V segment lost 6 bases, leaving 1 base of the junction unmatched. The CDR3 sequence is CASRDRNNEQFF. The CDR3 coding sequence is TGCGCCAGCAGGGACAGGAACAATGAGCAGTTCTTC.

As DNA, the CDR3 is TGTGCCAGCAGCTTCGCACAGGTGAACACTGAAGCTTTCTTT. Translating gives CASSFAQVNTEAFF. The gene calls are TRBV7-9 and TRBJ1-1; possibly TRBD1 for D (5 bases). The CDR3 is 14 amino acids. V lost 3 bases to trimming and J lost 0 bases, with 8 bases between them. Looked up from germline, CDR1 is SEHNR and CDR2 is FQNEAQ (reference sequence).

The V and J genes are TRBV12-5 and TRBJ1-2; a possible D gene is TRBD1 (6 bases). The ends were cut back, 2 bases at V and 5 bases at J, with 18 bases in the middle. The CDR3 is 16 residues long. CDR1 LGHNT and CDR2 FRNRAP come from the germline V gene. In DNA form, the CDR3 reads TGTGCTAGTGGTTTGCAACAGGGAACAAGGGTATATGGCTACACCTTC. This codes for CASGLQQGTRVYGYTF.

The V call is TRBV7-3, the J call TRBJ1-1; possible D gene TRBD1, 5 bases. The V gene lost 4 bases and the J gene lost 3 bases, with 9 bases spanning the gap. In germline, CDR1 is SGHTA, CDR2 FQGTGA. The CDR3 extends over 13 amino acids. The CDR3 DNA sequence: TGTGCCAGCAGCTCACAGGAAGACACTGAAGCTTTCTTT. This gives the protein CASSSQEDTEAFF.